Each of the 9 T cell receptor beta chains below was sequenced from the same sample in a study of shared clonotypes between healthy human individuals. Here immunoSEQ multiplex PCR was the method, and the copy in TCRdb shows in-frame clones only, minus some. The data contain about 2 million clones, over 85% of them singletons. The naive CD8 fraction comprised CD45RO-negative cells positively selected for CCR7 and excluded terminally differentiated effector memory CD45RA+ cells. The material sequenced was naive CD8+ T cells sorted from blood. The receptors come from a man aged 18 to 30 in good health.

Here the CDR3 DNA reads TGTGCCAGCAACGGGGGACAGGGATACGATGAGCAGTTCTTC. Encoded protein: CASNGGQGYDEQFF. J is TRBJ2-1 and V is TRBV7-9; TRBD1 aligns across 9 bases. The CDR3 is made up of 14 amino acids. CDR1 is SEHNR and CDR2 is FQNEAQ in the germline V gene (reference sequence). V lost 7 bases, J lost 8 bases, and 9 bases stayed unmatched. Full variable domain (outside the CDR3, taken from reference TRBV7-9 and TRBJ2-1): DTGVSQNPRHKITKRGQNVTFRCDPISEHNRLYWYRQTLGQGPEFLTYFQNEAQLEKSRLLSDRFSAERPKGSFSTLEIQRTEQGDSAMYLCASNGGQGYDEQFFGPGTRLTVL.

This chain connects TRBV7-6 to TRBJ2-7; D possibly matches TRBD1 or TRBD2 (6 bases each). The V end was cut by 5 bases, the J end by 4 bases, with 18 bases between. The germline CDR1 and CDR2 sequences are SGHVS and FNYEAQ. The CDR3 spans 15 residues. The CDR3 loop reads CASSLKQGTSYEQYF. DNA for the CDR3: TGTGCCAGCAGCCTTAAGCAGGGGACTTCGTACGAGCAGTACTTC.

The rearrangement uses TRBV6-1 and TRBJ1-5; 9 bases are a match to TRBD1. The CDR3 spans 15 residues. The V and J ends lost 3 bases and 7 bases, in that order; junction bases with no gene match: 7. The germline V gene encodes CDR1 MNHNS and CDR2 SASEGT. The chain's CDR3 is CASSEWTGDLQPQHF. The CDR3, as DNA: TGTGCCAGCAGTGAGTGGACAGGGGATTTGCAGCCCCAGCATTTT.

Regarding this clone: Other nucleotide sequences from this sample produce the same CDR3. The CDR3 region is CASSVGLAGSYEQYF. CDR3 DNA: TGTGCCAGCAGCGTAGGGCTAGCGGGGAGCTACGAGCAGTACTTC. V usage is TRBV9 and J usage is TRBJ2-7; 9 bases line up with TRBD2. Unmatched junction bases numbered 4, after V lost 0 bases and J lost 3 bases. This CDR3 has 15 residues. Germline V CDR1 and CDR2: SGDLS, YYNGEE.

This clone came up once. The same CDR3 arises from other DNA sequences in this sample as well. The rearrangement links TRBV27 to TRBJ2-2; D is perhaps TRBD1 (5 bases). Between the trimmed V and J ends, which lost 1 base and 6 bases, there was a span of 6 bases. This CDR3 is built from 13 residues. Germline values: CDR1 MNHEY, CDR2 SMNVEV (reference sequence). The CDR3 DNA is TGTGCCAGCAGTTTATTAGGGGCCGGGGAGCTGTTTTTT. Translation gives CASSLLGAGELFF.

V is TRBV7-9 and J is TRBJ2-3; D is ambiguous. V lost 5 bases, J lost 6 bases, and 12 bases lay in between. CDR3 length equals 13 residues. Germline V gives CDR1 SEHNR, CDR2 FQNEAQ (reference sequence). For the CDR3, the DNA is TGTGCCAGCAGCCACATGTCTGGGGATACGCAGTATTTT. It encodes CASSHMSGDTQYF.

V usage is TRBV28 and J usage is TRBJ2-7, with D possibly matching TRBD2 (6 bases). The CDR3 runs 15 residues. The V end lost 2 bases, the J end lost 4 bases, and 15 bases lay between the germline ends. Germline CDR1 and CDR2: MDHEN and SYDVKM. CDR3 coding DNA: TGTGCCAGCAGTTTAAAGGGCGGGGCCAAATACGAGCAGTACTTC. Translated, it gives CASSLKGGAKYEQYF.

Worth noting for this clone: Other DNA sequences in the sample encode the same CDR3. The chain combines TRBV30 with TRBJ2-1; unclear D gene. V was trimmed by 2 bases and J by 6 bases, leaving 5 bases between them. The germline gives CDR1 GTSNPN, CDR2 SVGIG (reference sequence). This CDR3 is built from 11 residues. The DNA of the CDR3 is TGTGCCTGGAGTCCTAGCAATGAGCAGTTCTTC. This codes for CAWSPSNEQFF.

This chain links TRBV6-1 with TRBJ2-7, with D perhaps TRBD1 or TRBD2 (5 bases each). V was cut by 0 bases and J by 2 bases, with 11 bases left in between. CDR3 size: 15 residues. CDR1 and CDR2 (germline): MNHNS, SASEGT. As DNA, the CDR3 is TGTGCCAGCAGTGAAGCCGGGGCTCCTACCTACGAGCAGTACTTC. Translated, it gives CASSEAGAPTYEQYF.